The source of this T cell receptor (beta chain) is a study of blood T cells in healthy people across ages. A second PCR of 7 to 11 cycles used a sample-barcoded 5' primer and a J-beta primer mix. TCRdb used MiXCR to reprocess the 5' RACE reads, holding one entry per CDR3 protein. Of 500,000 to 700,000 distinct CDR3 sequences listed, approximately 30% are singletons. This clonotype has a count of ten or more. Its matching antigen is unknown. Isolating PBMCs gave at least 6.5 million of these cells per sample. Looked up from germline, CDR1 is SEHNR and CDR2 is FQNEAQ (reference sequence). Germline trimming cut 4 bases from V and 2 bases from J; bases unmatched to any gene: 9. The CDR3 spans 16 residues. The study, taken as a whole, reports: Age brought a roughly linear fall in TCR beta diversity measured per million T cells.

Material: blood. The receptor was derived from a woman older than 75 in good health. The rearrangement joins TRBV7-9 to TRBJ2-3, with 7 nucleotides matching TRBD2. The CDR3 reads CASSYGLGSYTDTQYF. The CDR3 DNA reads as TGTGCCAGCAGCTACGGACTAGGCTCGTACACAGATACGCAGTATTTT.